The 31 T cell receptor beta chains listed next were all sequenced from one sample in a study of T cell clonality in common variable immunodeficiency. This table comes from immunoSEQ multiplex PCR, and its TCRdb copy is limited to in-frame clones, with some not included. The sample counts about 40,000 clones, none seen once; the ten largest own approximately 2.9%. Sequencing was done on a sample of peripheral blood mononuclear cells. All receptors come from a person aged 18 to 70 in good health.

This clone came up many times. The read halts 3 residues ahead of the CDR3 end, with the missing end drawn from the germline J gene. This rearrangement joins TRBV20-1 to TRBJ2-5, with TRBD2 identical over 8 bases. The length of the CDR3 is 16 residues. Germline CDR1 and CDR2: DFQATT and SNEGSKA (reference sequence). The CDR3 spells CSARGPTSGPIDTQYF. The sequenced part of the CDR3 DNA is TGCAGTGCTAGAGGGCCCACTAGCGGACCTATAGACACC.

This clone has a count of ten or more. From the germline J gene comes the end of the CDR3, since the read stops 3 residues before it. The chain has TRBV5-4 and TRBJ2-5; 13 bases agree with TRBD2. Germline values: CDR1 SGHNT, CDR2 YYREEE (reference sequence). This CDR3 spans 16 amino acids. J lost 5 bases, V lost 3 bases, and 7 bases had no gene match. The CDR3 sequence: CASSSRLAGGDETQYF. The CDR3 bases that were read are TGTGCCAGCAGCTCTCGACTAGCGGGAGGTGACGAGACC.

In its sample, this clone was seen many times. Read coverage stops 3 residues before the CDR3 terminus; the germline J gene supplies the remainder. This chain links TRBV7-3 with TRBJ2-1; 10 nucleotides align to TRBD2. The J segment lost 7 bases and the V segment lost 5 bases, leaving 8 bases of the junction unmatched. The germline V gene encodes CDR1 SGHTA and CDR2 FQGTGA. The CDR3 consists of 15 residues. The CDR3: CASSQAGGLRNEQFF. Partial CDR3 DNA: TGTGCCAGCAGCCAAGCGGGGGGGCTCAGAAATGAG.

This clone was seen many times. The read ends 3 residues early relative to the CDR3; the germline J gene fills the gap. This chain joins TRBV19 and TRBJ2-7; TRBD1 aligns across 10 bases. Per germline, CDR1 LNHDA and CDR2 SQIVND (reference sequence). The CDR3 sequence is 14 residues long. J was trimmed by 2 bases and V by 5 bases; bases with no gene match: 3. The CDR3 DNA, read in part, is TGTGCCAGTAGTCCAGGGACAGGGGCCTACGAG. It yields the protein CASSPGTGAYE. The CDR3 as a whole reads CASSPGTGAYEQYF.

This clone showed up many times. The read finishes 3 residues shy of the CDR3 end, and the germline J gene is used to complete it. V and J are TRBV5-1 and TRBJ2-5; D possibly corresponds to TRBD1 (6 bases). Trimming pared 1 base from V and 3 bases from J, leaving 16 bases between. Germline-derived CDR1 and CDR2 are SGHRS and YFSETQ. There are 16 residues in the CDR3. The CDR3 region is CASSLSVTGSKETQYF. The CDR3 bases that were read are TGCGCCAGCAGCTTGTCCGTCACAGGGTCAAAAGAGACC. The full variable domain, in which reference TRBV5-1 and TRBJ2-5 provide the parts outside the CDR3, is KAGVTQTPRYLIKTRGQQVTLSCSPISGHRSVSWYQQTPGQGLQFLFEYFSETQRNKGNFPGRFSGRQFSNSRSEMNVSTLELGDSALYLCASSLSVTGSKETQYFGPGTRLLVL.

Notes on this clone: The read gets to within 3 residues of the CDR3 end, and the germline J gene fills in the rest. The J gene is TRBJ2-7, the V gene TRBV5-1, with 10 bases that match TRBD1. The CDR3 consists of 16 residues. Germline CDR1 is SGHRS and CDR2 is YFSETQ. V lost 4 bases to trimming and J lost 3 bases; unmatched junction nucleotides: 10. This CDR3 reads CASSRGPGTGDYEQYF. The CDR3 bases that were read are TGCGCCAGCAGCCGGGGGCCCGGGACAGGGGACTACGAG.

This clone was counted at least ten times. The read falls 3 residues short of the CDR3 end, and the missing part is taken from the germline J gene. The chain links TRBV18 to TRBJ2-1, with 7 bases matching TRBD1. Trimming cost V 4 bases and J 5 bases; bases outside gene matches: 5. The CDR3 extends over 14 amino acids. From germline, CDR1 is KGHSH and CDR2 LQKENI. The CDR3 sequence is CASSRDSRNNEQFF. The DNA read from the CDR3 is TGTGCCAGCTCACGGGACAGTAGGAACAATGAG.

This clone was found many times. CDR3 DNA, as far as it was read: TGTGCCAGCAGCTTACAGGTAGCGGGGGGTAACAATGAG. Its translation is CASSLQVAGGNNE. The entire CDR3 sequence reads CASSLQVAGGNNEQFF. This chain uses TRBV7-3 with TRBJ2-1; 10 bases map to TRBD2. The CDR3 extends 3 residues past the end of the read, so its final part is completed from the germline J gene. V shed 2 bases, J shed 5 bases, and the junction held 6 bases outside the gene matches. The CDR3 extends over 16 amino acids. Germline CDR1 and CDR2: SGHTA and FQGTGA.

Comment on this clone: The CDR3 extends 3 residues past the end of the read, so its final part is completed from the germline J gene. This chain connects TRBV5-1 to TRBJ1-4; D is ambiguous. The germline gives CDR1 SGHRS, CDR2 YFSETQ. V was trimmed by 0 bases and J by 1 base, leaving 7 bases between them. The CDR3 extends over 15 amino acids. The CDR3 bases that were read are TGCGCCAGCAGCTTGGGACGGGGAACTAATGAAAAA. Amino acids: CASSLGRGTNEK. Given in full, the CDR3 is CASSLGRGTNEKLFF. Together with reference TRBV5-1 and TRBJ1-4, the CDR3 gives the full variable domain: KAGVTQTPRYLIKTRGQQVTLSCSPISGHRSVSWYQQTPGQGLQFLFEYFSETQRNKGNFPGRFSGRQFSNSRSEMNVSTLELGDSALYLCASSLGRGTNEKLFFGSGTQLSVL.

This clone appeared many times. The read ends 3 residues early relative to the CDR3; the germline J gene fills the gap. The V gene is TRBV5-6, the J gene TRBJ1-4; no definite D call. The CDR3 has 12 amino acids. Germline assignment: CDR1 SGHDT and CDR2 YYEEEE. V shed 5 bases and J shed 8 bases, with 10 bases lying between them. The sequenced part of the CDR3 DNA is TGTGCCAGCAGTTGGAGGCGGGAAAAA. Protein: CASSWRREK. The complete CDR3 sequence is CASSWRREKLFF. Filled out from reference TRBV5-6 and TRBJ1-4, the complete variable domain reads DAGVTQSPTHLIKTRGQQVTLRCSPKSGHDTVSWYQQALGQGPQFIFQYYEEEERQRGNFPDRFSGHQFPNYSSELNVNALLLGDSALYLCASSWRREKLFFGSGTQLSVL.

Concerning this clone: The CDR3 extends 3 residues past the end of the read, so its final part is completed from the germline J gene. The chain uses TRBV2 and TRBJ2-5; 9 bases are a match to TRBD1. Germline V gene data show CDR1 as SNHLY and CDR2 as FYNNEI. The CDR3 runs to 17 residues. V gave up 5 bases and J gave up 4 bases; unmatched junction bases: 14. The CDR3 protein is CASSQRPGQGARETQYF. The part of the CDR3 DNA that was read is TGTGCCAGCAGTCAGAGACCGGGACAGGGTGCGAGAGAGACC.

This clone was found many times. CDR3 sequence reads: CASEMTGILNTEAFF. The part of the CDR3 DNA that was read is TGCGCCAGCGAGATGACAGGGATCTTGAACACTGAA. This rearrangement joins TRBV10-1 to TRBJ1-1; 7 nucleotides agree with TRBD1. The sequenced fragment ends 3 residues before the CDR3 boundary, so the rest is inferred from the germline J gene. V gave up 8 bases and J gave up 0 bases; unmatched junction bases: 9. The CDR3 has 15 amino acids. Germline V gene lookup returns CDR1 WNHNN and CDR2 SYGVQD (reference sequence).

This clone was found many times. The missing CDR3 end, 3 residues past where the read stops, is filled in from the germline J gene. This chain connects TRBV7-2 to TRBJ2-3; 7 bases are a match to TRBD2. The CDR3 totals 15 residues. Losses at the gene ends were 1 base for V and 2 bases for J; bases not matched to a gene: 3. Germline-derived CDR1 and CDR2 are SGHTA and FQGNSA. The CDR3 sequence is CASSLGAGLTDTQYF. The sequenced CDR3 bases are TGTGCCAGCAGCTTAGGAGCGGGGCTCACAGATACG.

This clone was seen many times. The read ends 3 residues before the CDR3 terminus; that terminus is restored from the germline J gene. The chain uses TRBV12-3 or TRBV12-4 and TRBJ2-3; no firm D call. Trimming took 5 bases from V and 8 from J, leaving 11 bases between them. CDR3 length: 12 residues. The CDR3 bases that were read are TGTGCCAGCAGTAAACCCCCAGGTACG. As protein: CASSKPPGT. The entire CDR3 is CASSKPPGTQYF.

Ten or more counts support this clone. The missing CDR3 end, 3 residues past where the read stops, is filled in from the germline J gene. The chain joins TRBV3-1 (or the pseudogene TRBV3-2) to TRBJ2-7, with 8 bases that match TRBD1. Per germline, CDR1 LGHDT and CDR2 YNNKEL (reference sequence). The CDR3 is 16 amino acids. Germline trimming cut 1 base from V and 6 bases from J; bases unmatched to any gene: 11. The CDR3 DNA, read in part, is TGTGCCAGCAGCCAAGCCTCAACAGGGGGGCTTGGCGAG. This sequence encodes CASSQASTGGLGE. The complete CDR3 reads CASSQASTGGLGEQYF.

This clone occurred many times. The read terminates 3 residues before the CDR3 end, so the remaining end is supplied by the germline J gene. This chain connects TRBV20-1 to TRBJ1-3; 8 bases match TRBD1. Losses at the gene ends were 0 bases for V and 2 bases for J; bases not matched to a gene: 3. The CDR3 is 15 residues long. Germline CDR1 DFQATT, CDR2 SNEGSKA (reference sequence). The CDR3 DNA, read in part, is TGCAGTGCTAGAGACCCGACAGGGGCTGGAAACACC. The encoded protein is CSARDPTGAGNT. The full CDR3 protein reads CSARDPTGAGNTIYF.

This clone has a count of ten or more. CDR3 region: CSARPGQINQPQHF. Incomplete CDR3 DNA: TGCAGTGCTAGACCCGGACAGATCAATCAGCCC. The chain is built from TRBV20-1 and TRBJ1-5, with D maybe TRBD1 (6 bases). The read is 3 residues too short to cover the CDR3 end, so that end is filled in from the germline J gene. The V end was cut by 2 bases, the J end by 3 bases, with 11 bases between. Germline loops: CDR1 DFQATT, CDR2 SNEGSKA (reference sequence). The CDR3 length is 14 residues.

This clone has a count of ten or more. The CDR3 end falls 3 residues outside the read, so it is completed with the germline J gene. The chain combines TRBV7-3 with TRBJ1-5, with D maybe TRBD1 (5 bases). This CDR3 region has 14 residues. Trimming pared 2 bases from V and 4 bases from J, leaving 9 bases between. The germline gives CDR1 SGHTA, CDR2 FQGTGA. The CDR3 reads CASSLWGGNQPQHF. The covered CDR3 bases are TGTGCCAGCAGCTTATGGGGGGGAAATCAGCCC. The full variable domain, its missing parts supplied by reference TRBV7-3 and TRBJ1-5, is GAGVSQTPSNKVTEKGKYVELRCDPISGHTALYWYRQSLGQGPEFLIYFQGTGAADDSGLPNDRFFAVRPEGSVSTLKIQRTERGDSAVYLCASSLWGGNQPQHFGDGTRLSIL.

CDR3 region: CASSFLAGAWNDYTF. CDR3 DNA, as far as it was read: TGTGCCAGCAGCTTTTTAGCGGGAGCGTGGAATGAC. The rearrangement uses TRBV7-9 and TRBJ1-2, with D unclear. The read falls 3 residues short of the CDR3 end, and the missing part is taken from the germline J gene. This CDR3 region has 15 residues. CDR1 and CDR2 from the germline V gene are SEHNR and FQNEAQ (reference sequence).

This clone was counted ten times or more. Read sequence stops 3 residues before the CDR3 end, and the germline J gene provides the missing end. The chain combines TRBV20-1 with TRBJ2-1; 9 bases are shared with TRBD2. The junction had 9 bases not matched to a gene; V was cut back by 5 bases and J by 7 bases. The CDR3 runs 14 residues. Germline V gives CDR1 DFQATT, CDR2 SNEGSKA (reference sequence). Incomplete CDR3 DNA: TGCAGTGCTTCAGATAGCGGGAGACATAATGAG. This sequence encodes CSASDSGRHNE. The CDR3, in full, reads CSASDSGRHNEQFF.

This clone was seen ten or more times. The sequenced part of the CDR3 DNA is TGCAGCGTTGGGGCAGGGACAGGGCAGGAGACC. It yields the protein CSVGAGTGQET. The full CDR3 sequence reads CSVGAGTGQETQYF. The chain couples TRBV29-1 to TRBJ2-5; the match to TRBD1 covers 9 bases. The read terminates 3 residues ahead of where the CDR3 ends, so the germline J gene completes it. This CDR3 has 14 residues. The trim removed 4 bases at V and 5 bases at J, leaving 8 bases unmatched. Per the germline V gene, CDR1 is SQVTM and CDR2 is ANQGSEA.

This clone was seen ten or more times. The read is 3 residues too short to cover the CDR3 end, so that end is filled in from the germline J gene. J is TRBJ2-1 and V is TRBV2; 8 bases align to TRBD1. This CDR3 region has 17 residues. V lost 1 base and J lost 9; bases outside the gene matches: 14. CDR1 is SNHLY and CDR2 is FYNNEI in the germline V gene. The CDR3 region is CASSEVAGTGAHREQFF. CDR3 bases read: TGTGCCAGCAGTGAAGTAGCCGGGACAGGCGCCCATCGTGAG.

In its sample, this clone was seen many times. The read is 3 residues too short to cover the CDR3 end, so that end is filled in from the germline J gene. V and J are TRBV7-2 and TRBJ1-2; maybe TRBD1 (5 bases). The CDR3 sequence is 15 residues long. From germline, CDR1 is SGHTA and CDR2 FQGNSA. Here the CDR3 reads CASSLISAGLGSYTF. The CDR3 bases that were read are TGTGCCAGCAGCTTAATCTCTGCAGGGCTAGGCAGC.

The sequenced part of the CDR3 DNA is TGCAGTGCTAGCCCCGACAGGAACGTCGGAAAATGGAACACTGAA. This sequence encodes CSASPDRNVGKWNTE. The whole CDR3 region reads CSASPDRNVGKWNTEAFF. The V call is TRBV20-1, the J call TRBJ1-1; TRBD1 might be the D (6 bases). The DNA ends 3 residues before the CDR3 does, and the rest of the CDR3 is filled in from the germline J gene. The CDR3 spans 18 residues. Germline CDR1 is DFQATT and CDR2 is SNEGSKA (reference sequence). The V and J ends lost 3 bases and 1 base respectively, with 24 bases between them.

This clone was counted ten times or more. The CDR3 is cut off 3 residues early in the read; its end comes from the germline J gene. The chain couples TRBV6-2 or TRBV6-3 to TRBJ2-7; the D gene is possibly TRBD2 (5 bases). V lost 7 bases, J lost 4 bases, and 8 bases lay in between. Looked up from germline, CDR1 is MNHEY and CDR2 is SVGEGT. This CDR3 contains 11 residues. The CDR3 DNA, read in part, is TGTGCCAGCACAAGCGGTTACGAG. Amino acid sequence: CASTSGYE. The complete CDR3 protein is CASTSGYEQYF.

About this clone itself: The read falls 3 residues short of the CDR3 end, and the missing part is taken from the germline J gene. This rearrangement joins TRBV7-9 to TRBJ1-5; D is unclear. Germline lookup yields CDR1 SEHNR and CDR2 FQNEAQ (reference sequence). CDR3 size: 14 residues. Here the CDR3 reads CASSLGAQASPQHF. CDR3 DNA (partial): TGTGCCAGCAGCTTAGGGGCTCAGGCCTCCCCC. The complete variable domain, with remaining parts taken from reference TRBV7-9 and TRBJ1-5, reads DTGVSQNPRHKITKRGQNVTFRCDPISEHNRLYWYRQTLGQGPEFLTYFQNEAQLEKSRLLSDRFSAERPKGSFSTLEIQRTEQGDSAMYLCASSLGAQASPQHFGDGTRLSIL.

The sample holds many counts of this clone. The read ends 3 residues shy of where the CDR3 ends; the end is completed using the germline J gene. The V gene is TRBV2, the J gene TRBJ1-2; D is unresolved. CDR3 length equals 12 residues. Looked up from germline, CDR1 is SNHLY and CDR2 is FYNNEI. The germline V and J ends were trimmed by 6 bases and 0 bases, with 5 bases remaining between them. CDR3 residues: CASRVANYGYTF. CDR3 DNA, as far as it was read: TGTGCCAGCAGGGTAGCTAACTATGGC.

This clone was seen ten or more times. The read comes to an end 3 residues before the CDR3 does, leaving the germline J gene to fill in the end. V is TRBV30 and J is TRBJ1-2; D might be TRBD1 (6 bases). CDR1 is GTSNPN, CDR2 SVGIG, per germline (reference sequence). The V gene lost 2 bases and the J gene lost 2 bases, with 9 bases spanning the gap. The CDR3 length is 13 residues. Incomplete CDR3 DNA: TGTGCCTGGAGTATAGGGGGAAACTATGGC. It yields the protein CAWSIGGNYG. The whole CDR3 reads CAWSIGGNYGYTF.

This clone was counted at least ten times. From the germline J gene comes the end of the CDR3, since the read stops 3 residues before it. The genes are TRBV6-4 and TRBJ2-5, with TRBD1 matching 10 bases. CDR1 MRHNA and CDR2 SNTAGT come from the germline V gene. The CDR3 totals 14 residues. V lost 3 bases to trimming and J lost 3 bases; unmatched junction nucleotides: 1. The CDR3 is CASSEGTGEETQYF. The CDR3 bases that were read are TGTGCCAGCAGTGAAGGGACAGGGGAAGAGACC.

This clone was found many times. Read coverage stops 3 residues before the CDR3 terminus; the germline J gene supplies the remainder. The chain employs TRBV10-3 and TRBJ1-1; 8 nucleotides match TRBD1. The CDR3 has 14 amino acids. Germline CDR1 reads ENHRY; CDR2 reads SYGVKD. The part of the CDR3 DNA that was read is TGTGCCATCAGTGACCGCGGACAGGGTGATGTA. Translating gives CAISDRGQGDV. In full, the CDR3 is CAISDRGQGDVAFF.

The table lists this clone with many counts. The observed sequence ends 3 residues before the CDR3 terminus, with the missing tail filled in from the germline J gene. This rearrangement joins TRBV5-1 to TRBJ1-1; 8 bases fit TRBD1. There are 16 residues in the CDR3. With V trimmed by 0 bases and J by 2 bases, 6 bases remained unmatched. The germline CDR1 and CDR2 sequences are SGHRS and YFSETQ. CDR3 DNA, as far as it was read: TGCGCCAGCAGCTTGGATCGACAGGGGACAAACACTGAA. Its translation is CASSLDRQGTNTE. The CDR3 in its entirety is CASSLDRQGTNTEAFF.